This T cell receptor (beta chain) was obtained from a study of shared clonotypes between healthy human individuals. Study-wide background: A few men and two women, aged 18 to 49, were donors.

Data came from immunoSEQ multiplex PCR; TCRdb stores just in-frame clones and leaves some out. The sample lists hundreds of thousands of clones, around 74% occurring once. This clone was seen just once. Germline CDR1 is WSHSY and CDR2 is SAAADI. This CDR3 contains 13 residues. Trimming shortened V by 4 bases and J by 7 bases, and 12 bases separated the two germline ends. Input material: memory CD4+ T cells sorted from blood. This sample's subset: CD45RA-negative fraction. The chain recombines TRBV10-2 with TRBJ2-3; possibly TRBD2 for D (7 bases). This TCR derives from a woman in her twenties or thirties in good health. The CDR3 sequence: CASSGGRGNTQYF. CDR3 DNA: TGCGCCAGCAGTGGAGGGAGGGGGAATACGCAGTATTTT.